This T cell receptor beta chain was observed in a study of cytomegalovirus exposure and HLA in healthy donors. The study's findings and limits: In vitro confirmation showed three CMV-associated chains to be CMV antigen specific. The classifier, whose performance was assessed in both the original and validation cohorts, reportedly diagnosed cytomegalovirus status with high specificity and sensitivity.

The table came from immunoSEQ multiplex PCR; TCRdb's copy has only in-frame clones and leaves some out. The data hold about 160,000 clones, with approximately 86% observed a single time. CDR3 length: 14 residues. The ends were cut back, 3 bases at V and 9 bases at J, with 15 bases in the middle. The germline V gene encodes CDR1 GTSNPN and CDR2 SVGIG (reference sequence). Of note for this clone: What it binds is unknown.

This chain connects TRBV30 to TRBJ1-6; a weak D match, TRBD1 (6 bases). The sequenced sample consisted of PBMCs. The clonotype comes from a woman under 30 in good health and CMV-seronegative. The CDR3 reads CAWRAWAGASPLHF. The CDR3 bases are TGTGCCTGGAGGGCTTGGGCAGGGGCTTCACCCCTCCACTTT.